This entry features one TCR beta chain sequence. The authors ran the immunoSEQ assay, v3.0, at survey level. TCRdb's copy holds only in-frame clones and misses some; the assay was immunoSEQ multiplex PCR. The table includes 20,000 to 25,000 clones, more than 85% detected once. This specimen comes from a study of long-term antiretroviral therapy in people with HIV. Germline V gives CDR1 MNHEY, CDR2 SVGAGI. The CDR3 sequence is 14 residues long. V was pared by 2 bases and J by 8 bases, with 13 bases between. The rearrangement uses TRBV6-5 and TRBJ2-4; D is ambiguous. This TCR came from a woman in her 50s with HIV. The sample consisted of unsorted PBMCs, taken 4.4 years after starting antiretroviral therapy. CDR3 sequence (DNA): TGTGCCAGCAGTTACGGTACACCGGGCGACATTCAGTACTTC. Translated, it gives CASSYGTPGDIQYF.